This T cell receptor (beta chain) was captured by sequencing in a study of technical replicates of blood from a handful of donors. Measured with immunoSEQ multiplex PCR; TCRdb has only the in-frame clones, and not every one. The data contain over 55,000 clones, 91% of them seen just once; the ten biggest clones take up approximately 3.9%. This clone was recorded once. The origin of this receptor is a human donor in good health. Some clones in this sample may be carry-over from other donors' samples. The sequencing input was PBMCs.

The CDR3 DNA reads TGTGCCAGCAGTTTAGACAGGGGGGGTAGTTCACCCCTCCACTTT. Amino acids: CASSLDRGGSSPLHF. The chain uses TRBV5-4 and TRBJ1-6; 9 nucleotides line up with TRBD1. This CDR3 comprises 15 residues. The J segment lost 9 bases and the V segment lost 5 bases, leaving 9 bases of the junction unmatched. Per germline, CDR1 SGHNT and CDR2 YYREEE (reference sequence).